Listed here is a single T cell receptor (beta chain). This record belongs to a study of neoadjuvant nivolumab and ipilimumab in lung cancer. Per the germline V gene, CDR1 is ENHRY and CDR2 is SYGVKD. The CDR3 consists of 17 residues. V shed 7 bases and J shed 5 bases, with 26 bases lying between them. Here immunoSEQ multiplex PCR was the method, and the copy in TCRdb shows in-frame clones only, minus some. The repertoire holds 28,000 or so clones, with 83% as singletons. This TCR came from an adult with non-small cell lung cancer. This chain joins TRBV10-3 and TRBJ1-2, with unresolved D. The source was tumor tissue, collected after neoadjuvant nivolumab, alone or with ipilimumab, at or shortly before surgery. The CDR3 DNA follows: TGTGCCATCATGGATGTGGTGACACCGATTCGATCTTATGGCTACACCTTC. Translating gives CAIMDVVTPIRSYGYTF.